These 29 T cell receptor delta chains share one sample of origin, sequenced in a study of Vδ1+ human thymocytes. Which antigens these TCRs recognize remains unknown. Sequences come from RNA converted to cDNA by reverse transcription. The CDR3 regions were amplified by multiplex PCR from V-gene primers to a constant-region primer. TCRdb fed the multiplex PCR reads into CATT to redo clone calling. The table has 20,000 to 25,000 delta-chain clones, 6.5% to 10% seen once. Study-level results: Thymic TRG and TRD repertoires appeared highly polyclonal.

The specimen was Vdelta1+ gamma-delta thymocytes from the thymus. Subset of the sample: FACS-sorted CD3+ TCRalphabeta- TCRVdelta1+ TCRVdelta2- thymocytes. These TCRs come from a child younger than two who had congenital heart surgery.

This clone was seen more than once but under ten times. The chain joins TRDV1 to TRDJ1, with 12 nucleotides matching TRDD3. Germline CDR1 reads TSWWSYY; CDR2 reads QGS. The CDR3 totals 20 residues. V was pared by 0 bases and J by 0 bases, with 11 bases of the junction left unmatched. The CDR3 is CALGELGITGGYLYTDKLIF. The CDR3 nucleotides read TGTGCTCTTGGGGAACTTGGAATCACTGGGGGATACTTGTACACCGATAAACTCATCTTT.

This chain joins TRDV1 and TRDJ1; 12 nucleotides line up with TRDD3. Trimming at V came to 3 bases and at J to 5 bases, leaving 28 bases not matched to a gene. This CDR3 contains 23 residues. The germline CDR1 and CDR2 sequences are TSWWSYY and QGS. CDR3 region: CALGDSPRPFNTWGIRVSDKLIF. In DNA form, the CDR3 reads TGTGCTCTTGGGGATTCCCCGAGACCCTTTAACACCTGGGGGATACGCGTATCGGATAAACTCATCTTT.

This chain joins TRDV1 and TRDJ1; no firm D call. V was cut by 4 bases and J by 8 bases, with 38 bases left in between. This CDR3 has 21 residues. Germline CDR1 is TSWWSYY and CDR2 is QGS. This CDR3 is CALGALGYPGYTLSSGNKLIF. As DNA, the CDR3 is TGTGCTCTTGGGGCCCTTGGGTACCCGGGTTATACTCTCTCATCGGGAAACAAACTCATCTTT.

The chain recombines TRDV1 with TRDJ1; D call uncertain. From germline, CDR1 is TSWWSYY and CDR2 QGS. CDR3 length: 15 amino acids. V shed 5 bases and J shed 4 bases, with 17 bases lying between them. CDR3 bases: TGTGCTCTTGGGACCTTTCGCCAAAGGGACGATAAACTCATCTTT. Its protein product is CALGTFRQRDDKLIF.

The chain has TRDV2 and TRDJ1, with 11 bases aligning to TRDD3. The germline V gene encodes CDR1 GEAIGNYY and CDR2 EKD. The CDR3 has 15 amino acids. With V trimmed by 6 bases and J by 11 bases, 16 bases remained unmatched. CDR3 nucleotides: TGTGCCTGTCCCCATCCTGGGGGATACCCCAGGTGCCTCATCTTT. Translation: CACPHPGGYPRCLIF.

This clone has more than one count but fewer than ten. An end of the junction differs from the germline gene, which may be a read error. The rearrangement joins TRDV1 to TRDJ1; TRDD3 aligns across 9 bases. This CDR3 is built from 21 residues. CDR1 and CDR2 from the germline V gene are TSWWSYY and QGS. The CDR3 DNA is TGTGCTCTTGGGAAACTATGGAAATTAGCGTACTGGGGGACACACACCGATAAACTCATCTTT. Its translation is CALGKLWKLAYWGTHTDKLIF.

A J gene of TRDJ1 was called, though the V gene was not; TRDD3 was called by the table and not checked on the DNA. The CDR3 is 19 amino acids. The CDR3 here is CALGDSLGDYWGIVTKLIF. The CDR3 DNA reads as TGTGCTCTTGGGGACTCCCTGGGGGACTACTGGGGGATAGTAACTAAACTCATCTTT.

This clone was detected a few times. The J gene is TRDJ1, the V gene TRDV1; 8 nucleotides agree with TRDD3. Trimming cost V 3 bases and J 3 bases; bases outside gene matches: 12. The CDR3 covers 17 residues. Germline loops: CDR1 TSWWSYY, CDR2 QGS. CDR3 amino acids: CALGEDRYWGGADKLIF. In DNA, the CDR3 is TGTGCTCTTGGGGAGGATCGCTACTGGGGGGGGGCCGATAAACTCATCTTT.

The chain is built from TRDV1 and TRDJ1; 12 bases are shared with TRDD3. CDR1 TSWWSYY and CDR2 QGS come from the germline V gene. The CDR3 is 20 residues long. V lost 0 bases, J lost 0 bases, and 11 bases stayed unmatched. For the CDR3, the DNA is TGTGCTCTTGGGGAACTAACTCTTACTGGGGGATACCGGTACACCGATAAACTCATCTTT. Protein: CALGELTLTGGYRYTDKLIF.

This clone turned up a few times. The rearrangement uses TRDV1 and TRDJ1, with D unclear. The V gene's germline CDR1 is TSWWSYY and CDR2 QGS. This CDR3 comprises 16 residues. V dropped 4 bases and J dropped 0 bases, with 15 bases sitting between them. For the CDR3, the DNA is TGTGCTCTTGGGGTCTCCCGGGTCCCGTACACCGATAAACTCATCTTT. Translating gives CALGVSRVPYTDKLIF.

This clone has only a few counts. The genes are TRDV1 and TRDJ1; 9 nucleotides match TRDD3. The CDR3 totals 16 residues. Germline loops: CDR1 TSWWSYY, CDR2 QGS. With V trimmed by 5 bases and J by 7 bases, 14 bases remained unmatched. CDR3 in amino acids: CALGKNHRGYVGKLIF. The CDR3, as DNA: TGTGCTCTTGGGAAAAATCATAGGGGATACGTCGGTAAACTCATCTTT.

This clone was counted only a few times. The chain is built from TRDV1 and TRDJ1; D is perhaps TRDD3 (6 bases). The V gene's germline CDR1 is TSWWSYY and CDR2 QGS. The CDR3 spans 18 residues. V was pared by 0 bases and J by 2 bases, with 19 bases between. As DNA, the CDR3 is TGTGCTCTTGGGGAACTCTACTACGGGGATGGAAATACCGATAAACTCATCTTT. Protein sequence: CALGELYYGDGNTDKLIF.

This clone was counted between two and nine times. The chain uses TRDV1 and TRDJ1; a possible D gene is TRDD3 (5 bases). Germline CDR1 TSWWSYY, CDR2 QGS. Deletions cut 2 bases from V and 1 base from J, with 14 bases between. This CDR3 region has 16 residues. The CDR3 protein is CALGEYSGICTDKLIF. In nucleotides, the CDR3 is TGTGCTCTTGGGGAATATTCCGGGATTTGCACCGATAAACTCATCTTT.

The V gene is TRDV1; the J gene was not called; the D call of TRDD3 is as the table states it, not checked on the DNA. The CDR3 runs 17 residues. From germline, CDR1 is TSWWSYY and CDR2 QGS. CDR3 nucleotides: TGTGCTCTTGGGGAGCTCCTTGCTTACTGGGGGATAGAAGGTCTCATCTTT. Amino acid sequence: CALGELLAYWGIEGLIF.

This clone occurred a few times. This chain uses TRDV1 with TRDJ1; 10 bases are shared with TRDD3. The V gene's germline CDR1 is TSWWSYY and CDR2 QGS. The CDR3 length is 21 residues. Unmatched junction bases numbered 21, after V lost 5 bases and J lost 0 bases. The CDR3 spells CALGPQLPSGDTLVHTDKLIF. For the CDR3, the DNA is TGTGCTCTTGGGCCCCAACTTCCATCGGGGGATACGCTGGTCCACACCGATAAACTCATCTTT.

For the J gene the call is TRDJ1; the V gene lacks a call; the tabulated D call, TRDD3, remains unverified against the DNA. The CDR3 totals 27 residues. CDR3 sequence (DNA): TGTGCTCTTGGGGAACAAGGGTCCCCCATGGGGGATACGCAATGTCCCAAACTGGTATTAAACACCGATAAACTCATCTTT. Protein sequence: CALGEQGSPMGDTQCPKLVLNTDKLIF.

The table lists this clone with a few counts. The chain employs TRDV1 and TRDJ1; 10 nucleotides match TRDD3. This CDR3 region has 21 residues. Germline V CDR1 and CDR2: TSWWSYY, QGS. V dropped 0 bases and J dropped 0; count of bases not matched to a gene: 16. DNA of the CDR3: TGTGCTCTTGGGGAACTCAGGGGGGATACGCGTAGGGGAGCTTACACCGATAAACTCATCTTT. The encoded protein is CALGELRGDTRRGAYTDKLIF.

This clone occurred a few times. V is TRDV1 and J is TRDJ1, with 8 bases that match TRDD3. Trimming removed 3 bases from V and 0 bases from J; junction bases left unmatched: 12. CDR1 is TSWWSYY and CDR2 is QGS in the germline V gene. The CDR3 totals 18 residues. The CDR3 DNA reads as TGTGCTCTTGGGGACCAGCACCCGGGGGATAAGTACACCGATAAACTCATCTTT. The encoded protein is CALGDQHPGDKYTDKLIF.

About this clone itself: At one end the junction does not follow the germline gene, possibly because of a read error. This sequence joins TRDV1 and TRDJ1, with 9 bases that match TRDD3. The J gene, not given by TCRdb, was assigned here from a germline match of the nucleotide sequence. Germline CDR1 TSWWSYY, CDR2 QGS. The CDR3 is made up of 17 amino acids. Here the CDR3 DNA reads TGTGCTCTTGGAGAACTCCTGGGGGATCCTTACACCGATAAACTCATCTTT. Protein: CALGELLGDPYTDKLIF.

This sequence joins TRDV1 and TRDJ1; D unclear. The J gene was missing in TCRdb and was found by matching the end of the DNA to germline. Per germline, CDR1 TSWWSYY and CDR2 QGS. V was clipped by 5 bases and J by 0 bases, with 13 bases between them. The length of the CDR3 is 15 residues. The CDR3 DNA sequence: TGTGCTCTTGGGCCAACTCGGAGGTACACCGATAAACTCATCTTT. Protein: CALGPTRRYTDKLIF.

The V call is TRDV1, the J call TRDJ1; the match to TRDD3 covers 8 bases. The CDR3 loop spans 15 amino acids. Trimming removed 3 bases from V and 10 bases from J; junction bases left unmatched: 13. The germline V gene encodes CDR1 TSWWSYY and CDR2 QGS. This CDR3 reads CALGDTNRVLGGLIF. The DNA for the CDR3 is TGTGCTCTTGGGGATACCAACAGAGTACTGGGGGGACTCATCTTT.

In this sample, this clone turned up a few times. The V and J genes are TRDV1 and TRDJ1; D is uncertain. The CDR3 contains 17 residues. Trimming shortened V by 3 bases and J by 4 bases, and 21 bases separated the two germline ends. Germline CDR1 reads TSWWSYY; CDR2 reads QGS. CDR3 sequence reads: CALGDPTRWAGVDKLIF. The CDR3 DNA reads TGTGCTCTTGGGGATCCGACGAGGTGGGCTGGAGTCGATAAACTCATCTTT.

The V call is TRDV1, the J call TRDJ2, with D perhaps TRDD2 or TRDD3 (5 bases each). Germline V gene data show CDR1 as TSWWSYY and CDR2 as QGS. This CDR3 is 21 amino acids long. The V end was cut by 0 bases, the J end by 1 base, with 24 bases between. CDR3 loop: CALGELKPLPRGGDLTAQLFF. Written as DNA, the CDR3 is TGTGCTCTTGGGGAACTCAAGCCCCTACCTCGGGGTGGGGATTTGACAGCACAACTCTTCTTT.

The rearrangement joins TRDV1 to TRDJ1, with 11 bases lining up with TRDD3. The germline V gene encodes CDR1 TSWWSYY and CDR2 QGS. The junction had 9 bases not matched to a gene; V was cut back by 0 bases and J by 3 bases. This CDR3 comprises 18 residues. CDR3: CALGELSGGYDIADKLIF. DNA of the CDR3: TGTGCTCTTGGGGAACTAAGTGGGGGATACGATATAGCCGATAAACTCATCTTT.

Only a few counts were recorded for this clone. The genes are TRDV1 and TRDJ1, with a possible D match to TRDD3 (6 bases). The CDR3 spans 19 residues. Germline values: CDR1 TSWWSYY, CDR2 QGS. Trimming removed 1 base from V and 8 bases from J, with 29 bases in between. CDR3 DNA: TGTGCTCTTGGGGAACCCCTCTTTCCCCCCTCGGCCGGGGGAACGAAACTCATCTTT. This translates into CALGEPLFPPSAGGTKLIF.

The chain combines TRDV1 with TRDJ1, with TRDD3 matching over 8 bases. Germline V gene sequence: CDR1 TSWWSYY, CDR2 QGS. The CDR3 contains 20 residues. V was clipped by 0 bases and J by 0 bases; unmatched bases: 15. The CDR3 DNA reads TGTGCTCTTGGGGAACTCCTGTCTGGGGGACCAATTTTGTACACCGATAAACTCATCTTT. This codes for CALGELLSGGPILYTDKLIF.

The V gene is TRDV1, the J gene TRDJ1, with D maybe TRDD3 (7 bases). CDR1 TSWWSYY and CDR2 QGS come from the germline V gene. V shed 0 bases and J shed 3 bases, with 35 bases lying between them. This CDR3 region has 23 residues. In DNA form, the CDR3 reads TGTGCTCTTGGGGAACTACTGGGCTTCCTCCTCTATACTGGGGACCCCGGGGCCGATAAACTCATCTTT. It translates to CALGELLGFLLYTGDPGADKLIF.

The chain is built from TRDV1 and TRDJ1; 7 bases match TRDD3. Per the germline V gene, CDR1 is TSWWSYY and CDR2 is QGS. The CDR3 extends over 20 amino acids. Germline trimming cut 7 bases from V and 0 bases from J; bases unmatched to any gene: 23. CDR3 in DNA: TGTGCTCTTGAGGCCTACGTAAATTCCTTCTGGGGGCTCTACACCGATAAACTCATCTTT. It codes for CALEAYVNSFWGLYTDKLIF.

As to this clone: Mismatch with germline at one junction end may stem from a read error. The chain is built from TRDV1 and TRDJ1, with D hard to call. The germline gives CDR1 TSWWSYY, CDR2 QGS. The CDR3 extends over 19 amino acids. The CDR3: CALGGWRGRGSHYTDKLIF. The CDR3 coding sequence is TGTGCTCTTGGGGGGTGGAGAGGCCGAGGATCGCACTACACCGATAAACTCATATTT.